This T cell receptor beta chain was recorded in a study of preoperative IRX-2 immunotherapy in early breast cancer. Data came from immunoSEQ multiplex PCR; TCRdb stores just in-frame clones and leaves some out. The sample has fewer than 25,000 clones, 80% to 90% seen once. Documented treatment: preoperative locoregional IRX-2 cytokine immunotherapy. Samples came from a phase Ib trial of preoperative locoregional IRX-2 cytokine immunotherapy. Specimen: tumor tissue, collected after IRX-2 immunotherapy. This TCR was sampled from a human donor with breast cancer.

The CDR3 DNA reads TGTGCCAGCAGTTTACTGACAGGGCAGTTCTTC. It encodes CASSLLTGQFF. The chain employs TRBV2 and TRBJ2-1; D might be TRBD1 (6 bases). There are 11 residues in the CDR3. The V end lost 5 bases, the J end lost 12 bases, and 11 bases lay between the germline ends. CDR1 is SNHLY, CDR2 FYNNEI, per germline.